The source of this T cell receptor beta chain is a study of glioma-infiltrating T cells after dendritic cell vaccination. Study-level background: Patients had newly diagnosed or recurrent glioblastoma and received dendritic cell vaccines. Three intradermal dendritic cell vaccine injections were given every two weeks.

This table comes from immunoSEQ multiplex PCR, and its TCRdb copy is limited to in-frame clones, with some not included. The table records roughly 60,000 clones, roughly 80% of them present only once. As to time point: after dendritic cell vaccination, including at tumor progression/relapse. Selection required adequate fresh-frozen tumor tissue plus more than two years' survival data. Study results and limitations: Patients with more pretreatment TILs had longer time to progression and survival.

Note on this clone: Its antigen is undetermined.

The clonotype comes from a human donor with glioblastoma. Source: blood, taken after dendritic cell vaccination.

The CDR3 loop is CASSLGGRATEAFF. In DNA form, the CDR3 reads TGTGCCAGCAGCTTAGGAGGCAGGGCTACTGAAGCTTTCTTT. The V call is TRBV7-9, the J call TRBJ1-1, with D possibly being TRBD1 (5 bases). The CDR3 is 14 residues long. V lost 1 base to trimming and J lost 5 bases, with 11 bases between them. CDR1 and CDR2 from the germline V gene are SEHNR and FQNEAQ (reference sequence).